The 14 T cell receptor beta chains below come from one sample, sequenced in a study of shared clonotypes between healthy human individuals. This table comes from immunoSEQ multiplex PCR, and its TCRdb copy is limited to in-frame clones, with some not included. The data hold 2 million to 2.5 million clones, with 90% to 95% observed a single time. CD45RO negativity and positive selection for CCR7 defined naive CD8 cells, a population that excluded terminally differentiated effector memory CD45RA+ cells. The sequenced material came from naive CD8+ T cells from PBMCs. The receptors were gathered from a man aged 18 to 30 in good health. Some clones in this sample may be carry-over from other donors' samples.

This chain uses TRBV28 with TRBJ1-2; a weak D match, TRBD1 (5 bases). The CDR3 sequence is 11 residues long. Germline V gene data show CDR1 as MDHEN and CDR2 as SYDVKM. The V end was cut by 2 bases, the J end by 13 bases, with 11 bases between. The CDR3 protein is CASSLGQQGTF. The CDR3, as DNA: TGTGCCAGCAGTTTAGGGCAGCAGGGCACCTTC.

Only one count was recorded for this clone. The chain links TRBV30 to TRBJ1-2; tentative D call: TRBD1 (6 bases). V was cut by 3 bases and J by 8 bases, with 19 bases left in between. Looked up from germline, CDR1 is GTSNPN and CDR2 is SVGIG (reference sequence). This CDR3 contains 14 residues. CDR3 sequence: CAWRGGKVITGYTF. In nucleotides, the CDR3 is TGTGCCTGGAGGGGGGGCAAAGTCATAACAGGCTACACCTTC.

In its sample, this clone was seen once. The CDR3 nucleotides are TGTGCCAGCAGTTTCTGGGGGTCGCCAGGGGGCGCGAACACCGGGGAGCTGTTTTTT. The encoded protein is CASSFWGSPGGANTGELFF. V usage is TRBV28 and J usage is TRBJ2-2; 8 nucleotides line up with TRBD1. After removal of 3 bases from V and 0 bases from J, the junction contained 12 bases not matched to a gene. Germline assignment: CDR1 MDHEN and CDR2 SYDVKM. The CDR3 has 19 residues.

This chain links TRBV4-1 with TRBJ2-7; the match to TRBD2 covers 8 bases. There are 16 residues in the CDR3. V lost 1 base and J lost 4; bases outside the gene matches: 9. CDR1 MGHRA and CDR2 YSYEKL come from the germline V gene. The CDR3 protein is CASSQGGAGEGYEQYF. CDR3 nucleotide sequence: TGCGCCAGCAGCCAAGGTGGAGCGGGAGAGGGTTACGAGCAGTACTTC.

The chain combines TRBV4-1 with TRBJ2-7, with TRBD2 matching over 9 bases. The CDR3 covers 16 residues. Germline V gene lookup returns CDR1 MGHRA and CDR2 YSYEKL. Unmatched junction bases numbered 14, after V lost 4 bases and J lost 7 bases. The CDR3 spells CASSPDLRSGRWEQYF. The CDR3 DNA reads as TGCGCCAGCAGCCCTGACCTTAGGAGCGGGAGGTGGGAGCAGTACTTC.

This chain joins TRBV6-6 and TRBJ2-7; maybe TRBD1 (5 bases). V was shortened by 5 bases and J by 2 bases, with 19 bases between the two germline ends. CDR1 MNHNY and CDR2 SVGAGI come from the germline V gene (reference sequence). This CDR3 spans 16 amino acids. CDR3 sequence reads: CASSPWDRGSTYEQYF. The CDR3 DNA follows: TGTGCCAGCAGTCCCTGGGATAGGGGATCGACCTACGAGCAGTACTTC.

The chain is built from TRBV4-3 and TRBJ2-7; 7 bases line up with TRBD1. V gave up 0 bases and J gave up 4 bases; unmatched junction bases: 6. CDR1 and CDR2 from the germline V gene are LGHNA and YSLEER. This CDR3 region has 15 residues. The CDR3: CASSQEQGSHYEQYF. In nucleotides, the CDR3 is TGCGCCAGCAGCCAAGAACAGGGGAGTCATTACGAGCAGTACTTC.

The chain uses TRBV7-6 and TRBJ1-1; TRBD1 might be the D (6 bases). Germline lookup yields CDR1 SGHVS and CDR2 FNYEAQ. Between the trimmed V and J ends, which lost 5 bases and 4 bases, there was a span of 11 bases. The CDR3 extends over 13 amino acids. CDR3 sequence: CASSPGVGTEAFF. The CDR3 coding sequence is TGTGCCAGCAGCCCAGGGGTTGGCACTGAAGCTTTCTTT.

The rearrangement links TRBV7-2 to TRBJ2-1; 11 nucleotides align to TRBD2. Unmatched junction bases numbered 6, after V lost 1 base and J lost 4 bases. The germline CDR1 and CDR2 sequences are SGHTA and FQGNSA. The CDR3 runs 17 residues. In DNA, the CDR3 is TGTGCCAGCAGCTTAGTCACTAGCGGGAGTTGGTACAATGAGCAGTTCTTC. Protein: CASSLVTSGSWYNEQFF.

The rearrangement joins TRBV20-1 to TRBJ2-1, with D possibly being TRBD1 (6 bases). This CDR3 contains 11 residues. The V gene lost 3 bases and the J gene lost 14 bases, with 14 bases spanning the gap. Germline CDR1 DFQATT, CDR2 SNEGSKA (reference sequence). Written as DNA, the CDR3 is TGCAGTGCTAGCGACAGGCCGTCGGAGTTCTTC. Its translation: CSASDRPSEFF.

The genes are TRBV7-8 and TRBJ2-7; 9 bases are shared with TRBD1. Germline-derived CDR1 and CDR2 are SGHVS and FQNEAQ. V lost 5 bases, J lost 4 bases, and 12 bases stayed unmatched. CDR3 length: 16 amino acids. The CDR3 DNA reads TGTGCCAGCAGCCCGCTGGGGGGACAGGGTAAATACGAGCAGTACTTC. Protein: CASSPLGGQGKYEQYF.

This rearrangement joins TRBV5-6 to TRBJ2-3; D ambiguous. This CDR3 region has 16 residues. The V and J ends lost 0 bases and 3 bases respectively, with 14 bases between them. Per germline, CDR1 SGHDT and CDR2 YYEEEE. The CDR3: CASSLAGNDVTDTQYF. In DNA, the CDR3 is TGTGCCAGCAGCTTGGCTGGCAATGATGTGACAGATACGCAGTATTTT.

This chain connects TRBV15 to TRBJ1-2, with D unresolved. The V end lost 6 bases, the J end lost 3 bases, and 14 bases lay between the germline ends. The germline V gene has CDR1 LNHNV and CDR2 YYDKDF (reference sequence). The CDR3 is 14 amino acids. The CDR3 sequence is CATSANRSDYGYTF. The DNA for the CDR3 is TGTGCCACCAGTGCAAACAGATCAGACTATGGCTACACCTTC.

The chain combines TRBV7-8 with TRBJ2-1; D may be TRBD1 or TRBD2 (5 bases each). The CDR3 extends over 11 amino acids. CDR1 is SGHVS and CDR2 is FQNEAQ in the germline V gene. Between the trimmed V and J ends, which lost 8 bases and 10 bases, there was a span of 12 bases. The CDR3 nucleotides are TGTGCCAGCGGGGGAGACCGCGAGCAGTTCTTC. This codes for CASGGDREQFF. The full variable domain, with the rest looked up from reference TRBV7-8 and TRBJ2-1, is GAGVSQSPRYKVAKRGQDVALRCDPISGHVSLFWYQQALGQGPEFLTYFQNEAQLDKSGLPSDRFFAERPEGSVSTLKIQRTQQEDSAVYLCASGGDREQFFGPGTRLTVL.